The sequence of this T cell receptor beta chain was determined in a study of beta chain features in type 1 diabetes. Germline V gene lookup returns CDR1 MDHEN and CDR2 SYDVKM. V lost 5 bases and J lost 5; bases outside the gene matches: 5. This CDR3 is built from 13 residues. This clone has a handful of counts. Its antigen remains unidentified. Notes on the study in general: TCRB CDR3 length was moderately but significantly reduced in all four CD4+ subsets of Type 1 diabetes patients.

The whole isolated RNA underwent reverse transcription, so sequencing captured expressed TCRB transcripts. The repertoire was sequenced with immunoSEQ multiplex PCR; TCRdb's copy has only in-frame clones and lacks some. The data show around 150,000 clones, with about a tenth seen just once and more than 0.4% held by the top ten. V is TRBV28 and J is TRBJ1-2; 7 nucleotides align to TRBD1. The sample taken for sequencing was central memory CD4+ T cells from blood. The source is a man between 25 and 39 years old with type 1 diabetes. This CDR3 reads CASSTGTEYGYTF. The CDR3 DNA reads TGTGCCAGCAGTACCGGGACAGAGTATGGCTACACCTTC.